These 22 T cell receptor beta chains originate from one sample sequenced in a study of cytomegalovirus exposure and HLA in healthy donors. The PCR employed 60 Vbeta primers together with 13 Jbeta primers. TCRdb's table, derived via immunoSEQ multiplex PCR, lists solely in-frame clones and lacks some. This table lists tens of thousands of clones. The sequencing sample was made of PBMCs. The receptors come from a man in his forties in good health and CMV-seronegative.

The V call is TRBV13, the J call TRBJ2-1; 8 bases fit TRBD1. The V gene end was trimmed by 0 bases and the J gene end by 8 bases; junction bases not matched to a gene: 12. Germline V gene sequence: CDR1 PRHDT, CDR2 FYEKMQ (reference sequence). CDR3 length equals 17 residues. The chain's CDR3 is CASSLGLFRTGTDEQFF. The CDR3 DNA follows: TGTGCCAGCAGCTTAGGCCTTTTCCGGACAGGGACCGATGAGCAGTTCTTC. The entire variable domain, with the rest obtained from reference TRBV13 and TRBJ2-1, is as follows: AAGVIQSPRHLIKEKRETATLKCYPIPRHDTVYWYQQGPGQDPQFLISFYEKMQSDKGSIPDRFSAQQFSDYHSELNMSSLELGDSALYFCASSLGLFRTGTDEQFFGPGTRLTVL.

J is TRBJ1-2 and V is TRBV6-1; TRBD1 aligns across 7 bases. The CDR3 spans 13 residues. V dropped 8 bases and J dropped 0; count of bases not matched to a gene: 3. Germline V gene lookup returns CDR1 MNHNS and CDR2 SASEGT. CDR3 sequence: CASAGTANYGYTF. As DNA, the CDR3 is TGTGCCAGCGCCGGGACAGCTAACTATGGCTACACCTTC.

The chain uses TRBV19 and TRBJ2-2, with D possibly TRBD2 on 5 matching bases. This CDR3 comprises 14 residues. Trimming took 3 bases from V and 6 from J, leaving 11 bases between them. CDR1 and CDR2 from the germline V gene are LNHDA and SQIVND (reference sequence). CDR3 residues: CASSISGLAGELFF. The CDR3 DNA is TGTGCCAGTAGTATCAGCGGATTGGCCGGGGAGCTGTTTTTT.

As concerns this clone: Germline is not matched at one junction end, which may reflect a read error. The chain links TRBV6-1 to TRBJ1-5; D remains ambiguous. Per the germline V gene, CDR1 is MNHNS and CDR2 is SASEGT. This CDR3 spans 14 amino acids. For the CDR3, the DNA is TGTGCCAGCGGTGAAACATTTAGCAATCAGCCCCAGCATTTT. Its protein product is CASGETFSNQPQHF.

Concerning this clone itself: Other DNA sequences within the sample encode an identical CDR3. The chain employs TRBV10-3 and TRBJ2-3; no clear D. Germline assignment: CDR1 ENHRY and CDR2 SYGVKD. The CDR3 consists of 13 residues. Trimming took 3 bases from V and 1 from J, leaving 5 bases between them. The CDR3 DNA follows: TGTGCCATCAGTGAATCAGGCACAGATACGCAGTATTTT. This encodes CAISESGTDTQYF.

The gene calls are TRBV5-4 and TRBJ1-4; D is unresolved. The V and J ends lost 0 bases and 4 bases respectively, with 7 bases between them. The length of the CDR3 is 14 residues. CDR1 is SGHNT and CDR2 is YYREEE in the germline V gene (reference sequence). As DNA, the CDR3 is TGTGCCAGCAGCTTGGTAGGGAGTAATGAAAAACTGTTTTTT. It specifies CASSLVGSNEKLFF.

V and J are TRBV6-5 and TRBJ2-5; 7 nucleotides match TRBD1. Trimming at V came to 5 bases and at J to 0 bases, leaving 3 bases not matched to a gene. CDR1 and CDR2 from the germline V gene are MNHEY and SVGAGI. This CDR3 contains 14 residues. For the CDR3, the DNA is TGTGCCAGCAGTCCGGGACAGTACCAAGAGACCCAGTACTTC. Translated: CASSPGQYQETQYF.

The gene calls are TRBV30 and TRBJ1-4; possible D gene TRBD1, 6 bases. The CDR3 runs 15 residues. Germline values: CDR1 GTSNPN, CDR2 SVGIG (reference sequence). The V and J ends lost 2 bases and 3 bases respectively, with 13 bases between them. CDR3 nucleotide sequence: TGTGCCTGGAGTTATCAGGGGAATTCTAATGAAAAACTGTTTTTT. Amino acids: CAWSYQGNSNEKLFF.

The chain joins TRBV5-1 to TRBJ2-7; D is possibly TRBD1 (5 bases). The V and J ends lost 2 bases and 3 bases respectively, with 15 bases between them. This CDR3 spans 15 amino acids. Germline CDR1 and CDR2: SGHRS and YFSETQ. Here the CDR3 DNA reads TGCGCCAGCAGCTTCGACAGCCCCGAAGGCTACGAGCAGTACTTC. Translating it yields CASSFDSPEGYEQYF.

Here the CDR3 reads CASSLNPAGASLAGELFF. Written as DNA, the CDR3 is TGTGCCAGCAGCCTAAACCCCGCGGGAGCTAGCCTGGCCGGGGAGCTGTTTTTT. The chain recombines TRBV4-2 with TRBJ2-2; TRBD2 matches at 7 bases. The V gene end was trimmed by 4 bases and the J gene end by 6 bases; junction bases not matched to a gene: 17. CDR3 length equals 18 residues. The germline V gene encodes CDR1 LGHNA and CDR2 YNFKEQ.

V usage is TRBV28 and J usage is TRBJ2-2; 9 nucleotides align to TRBD2. There are 15 residues in the CDR3. The germline gives CDR1 MDHEN, CDR2 SYDVKM. The V segment lost 8 bases and the J segment 6 bases; nucleotides outside the gene matches: 10. CDR3 residues: CASLPAGGFSGELFF. The CDR3 DNA reads as TGTGCCAGCCTTCCTGCGGGGGGGTTCTCCGGGGAGCTGTTTTTT.

The chain links TRBV6-5 to TRBJ2-7; 12 nucleotides agree with TRBD2. Germline V lookup: CDR1 MNHEY, CDR2 SVGAGI. With V trimmed by 7 bases and J by 2 bases, 6 bases remained unmatched. The CDR3 consists of 15 residues. The CDR3 coding sequence is TGTGCCAGCATGCCGCCTAGCGGGGGGGCCTACGAGCAGTACTTC. Translation gives CASMPPSGGAYEQYF.

The genes are TRBV6-6 and TRBJ2-7, with unresolved D. V shed 2 bases and J shed 3 bases, with 8 bases lying between them. The germline CDR1 and CDR2 sequences are MNHNY and SVGAGI (reference sequence). The CDR3 totals 13 residues. In nucleotides, the CDR3 is TGTGCCAGCAGTTACAATTCGGGCTACGAGCAGTACTTC. It encodes CASSYNSGYEQYF.

The rearrangement joins TRBV5-6 to TRBJ2-3; possibly TRBD1 for D (6 bases). There are 14 residues in the CDR3. Germline CDR1 SGHDT, CDR2 YYEEEE. Between the trimmed V and J ends, which lost 1 base and 4 bases, there was a span of 10 bases. CDR3 amino acids: CASSLMQGPDTQYF. CDR3 nucleotide sequence: TGTGCCAGCAGCTTGATGCAGGGGCCAGATACGCAGTATTTT.

The rearrangement joins TRBV2 to TRBJ1-2, with 9 nucleotides matching TRBD1. Losses at the gene ends were 5 bases for V and 8 bases for J; bases not matched to a gene: 6. This CDR3 spans 13 amino acids. CDR1 SNHLY and CDR2 FYNNEI come from the germline V gene. CDR3 bases: TGTGCCAGCAGTCTACAGGGGGCAGAGGGCTACACCTTC. Residues: CASSLQGAEGYTF. The full variable domain, its missing parts supplied by reference TRBV2 and TRBJ1-2, is EPEVTQTPSHQVTQMGQEVILRCVPISNHLYFYWYRQILGQKVEFLVSFYNNEISEKSEIFDDQFSVERPDGSNFTLKIRSTKLEDSAMYFCASSLQGAEGYTFGSGTRLTVV.

The chain employs TRBV7-3 and TRBJ2-1; D is possibly TRBD2 (6 bases). With 4 bases removed from V and 8 bases from J, the gap between germline ends came to 18 bases. Germline assignment: CDR1 SGHTA and CDR2 FQGTGA. The CDR3 has 15 residues. The chain's CDR3 is CASSSSWTVADEQFF. The CDR3 nucleotides are TGTGCCAGCAGCTCCTCTTGGACTGTAGCGGATGAGCAGTTCTTC.

J is TRBJ1-1 and V is TRBV6-5, with 7 bases fitting TRBD1. CDR1 is MNHEY, CDR2 SVGAGI, per germline. With V trimmed by 3 bases and J by 1 base, 8 bases remained unmatched. The CDR3 extends over 16 amino acids. DNA for the CDR3: TGTGCCAGCAGTTATGACAGGGAGTCCCGGAACACTGAAGCTTTCTTT. Protein sequence: CASSYDRESRNTEAFF.

The rearrangement links TRBV7-9 to TRBJ2-3; possible D gene TRBD1, 8 bases. V was trimmed by 7 bases and J by 7 bases, leaving 21 bases between them. Germline values: CDR1 SEHNR, CDR2 FQNEAQ (reference sequence). The CDR3 contains 15 residues. The CDR3 DNA follows: TGTGCCAGCACGAGGGGAGGGCAGGGGGCGAATACGCAGTATTTT. Amino acids: CASTRGGQGANTQYF.

A note on this clone: Without the conserved terminal phenylalanine or tryptophan, this CDR3 likely stems from a read error. The CDR3 coding sequence is TGTGCCAGCAAAGAATTAAGCGGAACAGATACGCAGTATTTG. It translates to CASKELSGTDTQYL. The chain uses TRBV9 and TRBJ2-3, with a possible D match to TRBD2 (5 bases). V lost 6 bases to trimming and J lost 3 bases, with 14 bases between them. There are 14 residues in the CDR3. The germline V gene has CDR1 SGDLS and CDR2 YYNGEE.

The chain recombines TRBV7-2 with TRBJ2-7; perhaps TRBD2 as D (5 bases). V was clipped by 2 bases and J by 3 bases, with 11 bases between them. The CDR3 extends over 14 amino acids. Germline-derived CDR1 and CDR2 are SGHTA and FQGNSA. In nucleotides, the CDR3 is TGTGCCAGCAGCTTATCCCGGAGGAGCTACGAGCAGTACTTC. Translating gives CASSLSRRSYEQYF.

This chain connects TRBV7-8 to TRBJ2-7; D is perhaps TRBD2 (6 bases). This CDR3 spans 14 amino acids. Germline CDR1 reads SGHVS; CDR2 reads FQNEAQ. V was trimmed by 2 bases and J by 2 bases, leaving 10 bases between them. The chain's CDR3 is CASSLSGATYEQYF. The CDR3 region has the DNA TGTGCCAGCAGCTTATCGGGAGCTACCTACGAGCAGTACTTC. Combining the CDR3 with reference TRBV7-8 and TRBJ2-7 gives the whole variable domain GAGVSQSPRYKVAKRGQDVALRCDPISGHVSLFWYQQALGQGPEFLTYFQNEAQLDKSGLPSDRFFAERPEGSVSTLKIQRTQQEDSAVYLCASSLSGATYEQYFGPGTRLTVT.

J is TRBJ2-3 and V is TRBV10-3; the match to TRBD2 covers 10 bases. V lost 6 bases and J lost 3; bases outside the gene matches: 3. This CDR3 contains 14 residues. From germline, CDR1 is ENHRY and CDR2 SYGVKD. This CDR3 reads CAIRGAGGTDTQYF. CDR3 nucleotide sequence: TGTGCCATCAGGGGAGCGGGGGGGACAGATACGCAGTATTTT.